A single sample is the source of the 20 T cell receptor beta chains below, sequenced in a study of graft-versus-host responses after intestinal transplantation. This table comes from immunoSEQ multiplex PCR, and its TCRdb copy is limited to in-frame clones, with some not included. The table records about 41,000 clones, about 95% of them present only once. No antigen has been identified for these receptors. The sequencing used unstimulated CD8+ T cells sorted from spleen or lymph node cells, collected before transplant. These receptors originate from a human donor who was the organ donor for an intestinal transplant.

The chain is built from TRBV5-1 and TRBJ2-7; D ambiguous. The V end was cut by 0 bases, the J end by 7 bases, with 2 bases between. The germline V gene has CDR1 SGHRS and CDR2 YFSETQ. The CDR3 is made up of 10 amino acids. The CDR3 nucleotides read TGCGCCAGCAGCTTGGATGAGCAGTACTTC. Protein sequence: CASSLDEQYF.

J is TRBJ2-1 and V is TRBV11-3; perhaps TRBD2 as D (5 bases). Germline CDR1 reads SGHNT; CDR2 reads YENEEA. The CDR3 has 13 amino acids. V was cut by 2 bases and J by 4 bases, with 6 bases left in between. The CDR3 here is CASSLPGYNEQFF. The DNA for the CDR3 is TGTGCCAGCAGCTTACCGGGGTACAATGAGCAGTTCTTC.

The rearrangement joins TRBV7-9 to TRBJ2-2, with a weak D call TRBD1 (6 bases). The V end lost 7 bases, the J end lost 4 bases, and 22 bases lay between the germline ends. The CDR3 is 17 amino acids. CDR1 is SEHNR, CDR2 FQNEAQ, per germline (reference sequence). The CDR3 nucleotides are TGTGCCAGCACCTACCGACCCGGACAGAGACTCACCGGGGAGCTGTTTTTT. It is translated as CASTYRPGQRLTGELFF. Complete variable domain (other parts from reference TRBV7-9 and TRBJ2-2): DTGVSQNPRHKITKRGQNVTFRCDPISEHNRLYWYRQTLGQGPEFLTYFQNEAQLEKSRLLSDRFSAERPKGSFSTLEIQRTEQGDSAMYLCASTYRPGQRLTGELFFGEGSRLTVL.

The chain is built from TRBV5-4 and TRBJ2-1, with D maybe TRBD2 (5 bases). There are 15 residues in the CDR3. Germline V gene lookup returns CDR1 SGHNT and CDR2 YYREEE (reference sequence). The V and J ends lost 2 bases and 1 base respectively, with 10 bases between them. The CDR3 here is CASSFALASYNEQFF. The CDR3 DNA reads TGTGCCAGCAGCTTCGCTTTAGCGTCCTACAATGAGCAGTTCTTC.

V gene TRBV6-4 combines with J gene TRBJ2-3, with 9 nucleotides matching TRBD2. The V and J ends lost 0 bases and 6 bases, in that order; junction bases with no gene match: 4. The CDR3 contains 15 residues. The germline V gene has CDR1 MRHNA and CDR2 SNTAGT. The CDR3 spells CASSDSSGGPDTQYF. In DNA, the CDR3 is TGTGCCAGCAGTGACTCAAGCGGGGGGCCGGATACGCAGTATTTT.

This clone was found once. The rearrangement uses TRBV19 and TRBJ1-1; TRBD1 might be the D (6 bases). The CDR3 is 14 residues long. V was cut by 5 bases and J by 6 bases, with 16 bases left in between. From germline, CDR1 is LNHDA and CDR2 SQIVND (reference sequence). The DNA for the CDR3 is TGTGCCAGTAGTCCACAGGGAGGATTTGCTGAAGCTTTCTTT. It codes for CASSPQGGFAEAFF. Filled out from reference TRBV19 and TRBJ1-1, the complete variable domain reads DGGITQSPKYLFRKEGQNVTLSCEQNLNHDAMYWYRQDPGQGLRLIYYSQIVNDFQKGDIAEGYSVSREKKESFPLTVTSAQKNPTAFYLCASSPQGGFAEAFFGQGTRLTVV.

The chain carries TRBV10-3 and TRBJ2-7; the D gene is possibly TRBD1 (6 bases). This CDR3 region has 16 residues. Per the germline V gene, CDR1 is ENHRY and CDR2 is SYGVKD. V lost 2 bases to trimming and J lost 2 bases, with 16 bases between them. Here the CDR3 reads CAISEPWDTTAYEQYF. CDR3 DNA sequence: TGTGCCATCAGTGAGCCTTGGGACACTACTGCCTACGAGCAGTACTTC.

J is TRBJ2-1 and V is TRBV7-3, with a tentative D call TRBD2 (6 bases). CDR1 and CDR2 from the germline V gene are SGHTA and FQGTGA. Trimming shortened V by 2 bases and J by 5 bases, and 10 bases separated the two germline ends. The CDR3 is 14 amino acids. The CDR3 DNA is TGTGCCAGCAGCTTAGGGGGGTCGAACAATGAGCAGTTCTTC. Translated, it gives CASSLGGSNNEQFF.

This chain connects TRBV13 to TRBJ2-5; 10 bases line up with TRBD2. Germline V gene data show CDR1 as PRHDT and CDR2 as FYEKMQ (reference sequence). This CDR3 spans 15 amino acids. The ends lost 0 bases at V and 7 bases at J; junction bases unmatched: 5. CDR3: CASSLGLAGEGTQYF. The CDR3 coding sequence is TGTGCCAGCAGCTTAGGCCTAGCGGGGGAGGGGACCCAGTACTTC.

The V and J genes are TRBV4-3 and TRBJ2-1; 8 bases agree with TRBD1. The CDR3 covers 16 residues. CDR1 is LGHNA, CDR2 YSLEER, per germline. With V trimmed by 1 base and J by 2 bases, 4 bases remained unmatched. The CDR3 region has the DNA TGCGCCAGCAGCCAAGCGGGACAGGTCCCCTACAATGAGCAGTTCTTC. It encodes CASSQAGQVPYNEQFF.

The genes are TRBV11-2 and TRBJ2-3, with D hard to call. Germline CDR1 SGHAT, CDR2 FQNNGV. V lost 5 bases to trimming and J lost 4 bases, with 16 bases between them. The CDR3 spans 15 residues. The CDR3 nucleotides are TGTGCCAGCAGCCCAGAGGCGCGGAGTTCAGATACGCAGTATTTT. As protein: CASSPEARSSDTQYF.

The J gene is TRBJ2-1, the V gene TRBV6-5, with TRBD2 matching over 14 bases. This CDR3 region has 15 residues. The V and J ends lost 0 bases and 8 bases, in that order; junction bases with no gene match: 0. In germline, CDR1 is MNHEY, CDR2 SVGAGI. The CDR3 DNA follows: TGTGCCAGCAGTTACTCGACTAGCGGGGGGGATGAGCAGTTCTTC. This translates into CASSYSTSGGDEQFF.

The chain uses TRBV7-9 and TRBJ2-7; perhaps TRBD2 as D (6 bases). The germline V gene encodes CDR1 SEHNR and CDR2 FQNEAQ (reference sequence). The germline V and J ends were trimmed by 3 bases and 2 bases, with 17 bases remaining between them. The CDR3 runs 16 residues. CDR3 loop: CASSLTYSGGTYEQYF. The CDR3 coding sequence is TGTGCCAGCAGCTTGACGTATAGCGGCGGCACCTACGAGCAGTACTTC.

The chain employs TRBV18 and TRBJ2-5; tentatively, D is TRBD1 (5 bases). CDR1 is KGHSH and CDR2 is LQKENI in the germline V gene. CDR3 length: 12 amino acids. V gave up 3 bases and J gave up 5 bases, with 7 bases separating them. The CDR3 region has the DNA TGTGCCAGCTCACCCCAGGGTGAGACCCAGTACTTC. The encoded protein is CASSPQGETQYF.

This chain uses TRBV27 with TRBJ2-3, with D uncertain. V was cut by 0 bases and J by 5 bases, with 6 bases left in between. This CDR3 is 13 amino acids long. Germline V gives CDR1 MNHEY, CDR2 SMNVEV (reference sequence). The CDR3: CASSLSKIDTQYF. CDR3 nucleotide sequence: TGTGCCAGCAGTTTATCGAAGATAGATACGCAGTATTTT.

The J gene is TRBJ2-5, the V gene TRBV29-1, with D possibly matching TRBD2 (5 bases). Looked up from germline, CDR1 is SQVTM and CDR2 is ANQGSEA. The V end was cut by 7 bases, the J end by 5 bases, with 14 bases between. The CDR3 sequence is 12 residues long. For the CDR3, the DNA is TGCAGCGCCCCGGGGAGCCAGGAGACCCAGTACTTC. Amino acid sequence: CSAPGSQETQYF.

The V call is TRBV5-5, the J call TRBJ2-1; a weak D match, TRBD2 (5 bases). CDR3 length: 16 amino acids. V lost 0 bases and J lost 9, with 19 bases in between. Germline V lookup: CDR1 SGHKS, CDR2 YYEKEE (reference sequence). The CDR3 loop is CASSLVLGSPVGEQFF. The DNA for the CDR3 is TGTGCCAGCAGCTTGGTGTTGGGGAGCCCAGTCGGTGAGCAGTTCTTC.

The rearrangement uses TRBV9 and TRBJ2-3; D remains unclear. With 3 bases removed from V and 0 bases from J, the gap between germline ends came to 5 bases. Germline loops: CDR1 SGDLS, CDR2 YYNGEE. CDR3 length: 13 residues. The CDR3 sequence: CASSGTSTDTQYF. CDR3 sequence (DNA): TGTGCCAGCAGCGGAACTAGCACAGATACGCAGTATTTT.

This chain links TRBV7-9 with TRBJ2-3; D perhaps matches TRBD2 (7 bases). Trimming left V 10 bases short and J 6 bases short, with 26 bases between. This CDR3 spans 16 amino acids. Germline lookup yields CDR1 SEHNR and CDR2 FQNEAQ (reference sequence). The CDR3 coding sequence is TGTGCCACCTTATCCCCCGCCCGGGGGGCTGTGGATACGCAGTATTTT. Encoded protein: CATLSPARGAVDTQYF.

The chain uses TRBV5-6 and TRBJ2-3; 8 bases line up with TRBD2. Germline assignment: CDR1 SGHDT and CDR2 YYEEEE. This CDR3 has 15 residues. V was pared by 1 base and J by 1 base, with 2 bases of the junction left unmatched. Here the CDR3 reads CASSLMRGGTDTQYF. Here the CDR3 DNA reads TGTGCCAGCAGCTTGATGCGGGGGGGCACAGATACGCAGTATTTT.